The rows below give T cell receptor beta chains drawn from one sample of a study of CD8 T cells in ankylosing spondylitis. MiXCR, run by TCRdb on the 5' RACE reads, gives a single entry per CDR3 protein. The data contain around 99,000 distinct CDR3 sequences, roughly 8.8% of them singletons. The sample consisted of blood, either unsorted or a sorted T cell fraction (not recorded which). The receptors derive from a male donor with ankylosing spondylitis or in good health (not recorded which). The CDR3 runs from the conserved cysteine through the conserved F or W. Each record gives: CDR3 DNA, CDR3 protein, J gene, D gene, clone size, V gene. D genes are given only for firm matches. Each size is once, few or many counts, or a class when the clone is expanded.

CDR3 DNA: TGTGCCAGCAGCCAAGCCGAGCAGTACTTC
CDR3 protein: CASSQAEQYF
J gene: TRBJ2-7
D gene: -
clone size: many
V gene: TRBV14

CDR3 DNA: TGTGCCAGCAGCGAAATGACAGGTTACAATGAGCAGTTCTTC
CDR3 protein: CASSEMTGYNEQFF
J gene: TRBJ2-1
D gene: -
clone size: many
V gene: TRBV7-3

CDR3 DNA: TGCAGCGTTGAAGAAGGTTACGTCGGCTACACCTTC
CDR3 protein: CSVEEGYVGYTF
J gene: TRBJ1-2
D gene: -
clone size: many
V gene: TRBV29-1

CDR3 DNA: TGTGCCAGCAGTTACGAGGACTCCTACACCGGGGAGCTGTTTTTT
CDR3 protein: CASSYEDSYTGELFF
J gene: TRBJ2-2
D gene: -
clone size: many
V gene: TRBV6-5

CDR3 DNA: TGCGCCAGCAGCAACCCGGTGAGCCTCGGGGACTATGGCTACACCTTC
CDR3 protein: CASSNPVSLGDYGYTF
J gene: TRBJ1-2
D gene: -
clone size: few
V gene: TRBV5-1

CDR3 DNA: TGCGCCAGCAGCTTGGATAGCTTCTCCTATGGCTACACCTTC
CDR3 protein: CASSLDSFSYGYTF
J gene: TRBJ1-2
D gene: -
clone size: many
V gene: TRBV5-1

CDR3 DNA: TGTGCCAGCAGAAACACAGGGCTAGCGGGGGACAATGAGCAGTTCTTC
CDR3 protein: CASRNTGLAGDNEQFF
J gene: TRBJ2-1
D gene: TRBD2
clone size: many
V gene: TRBV6-1

CDR3 DNA: TGTGCCTGGAGTGTAAATTATCAGTCGGGTGAAGCTTTCTTT
CDR3 protein: CAWSVNYQSGEAFF
J gene: TRBJ1-1
D gene: -
clone size: many
V gene: TRBV30

CDR3 DNA: TGCAGCGTTGAAGATCAGCAGAGTCCTGGAAACACCATATATTTT
CDR3 protein: CSVEDQQSPGNTIYF
J gene: TRBJ1-3
D gene: -
clone size: many
V gene: TRBV29-1

CDR3 DNA: TGTGCCAGCAGCTTGACTTCAGGGACCCACGAGCAGTACTTC
CDR3 protein: CASSLTSGTHEQYF
J gene: TRBJ2-7
D gene: -
clone size: many
V gene: TRBV5-6